This TCR beta chain was sequenced during a study of blood T cells in healthy people across ages. Study-level points and caveats: Per million T cells, the diversity of TCR beta decreased roughly linearly as age advanced.

The CDR3 has 16 residues. The V gene's germline CDR1 is SGHTA and CDR2 FQGNSA. V lost 5 bases and J 7 bases, leaving 18 bases between the germline ends. With regard to this clonotype: The antigen is undetermined.

A sample-barcoded 5' primer and a J-beta primer mix were used in a second PCR of roughly 7 to 11 cycles. Every sample returned 2.5 million or more CDR3-containing paired-end reads. From the 5' RACE reads, TCRdb called clonotypes with MiXCR, one entry per CDR3 protein. Counted here are about 640,000 distinct CDR3 sequences, 45% to 65% occurring once; the ten biggest clones make up over 30%. This chain uses TRBV7-2 with TRBJ1-6, with D maybe TRBD1 (6 bases). Input material: blood. The sequence was obtained from a man aged 60 to 69 in good health. The CDR3 nucleotides read TGTGCCAGCAGCCGGTTGGGACACTTGGGGAATTCACCCCTCCACTTT. This codes for CASSRLGHLGNSPLHF. Filled out from reference TRBV7-2 and TRBJ1-6, the complete variable domain reads GAGVSQSPSNKVTEKGKDVELRCDPISGHTALYWYRQSLGQGLEFLIYFQGNSAPDKSGLPSDRFSAERTGGSVSTLTIQRTQQEDSAVYLCASSRLGHLGNSPLHFGNGTRLTVT.